This T cell receptor beta chain comes out of a study of T cell repertoires in cytomegalovirus infection. The wider study: In public TCR beta signatures, there were indications of both CMV infection and matching HLA type.

The V gene lost 6 bases and the J gene lost 0 bases, with 9 bases spanning the gap. Per germline, CDR1 SGHVS and CDR2 FQNEAQ. CDR3 length equals 13 residues. Study outcomes and limitations: Cumulative frequency (of public TCR beta family members) identified carriers of CMV plus the relevant HLA. The ex vivo response was dominated by HLA-C-restricted CMV-specific TCR beta clonotypes.

TCRdb independently ran MiXCR on the reads; one entry per CDR3 protein. The sample shows approximately 500,000 distinct CDR3 sequences, 11% of them seen only once. This clonotype was recorded many times. Its antigen is undetermined. The TCR originated in a human donor in good health (CMV status not recorded). Some clones in this sample may be carry-over from other donors' samples. The sample taken for sequencing was PBMCs. The V and J genes are TRBV7-8 and TRBJ2-7; D unclear. Here the CDR3 reads CASSFPSSYEQYF. In DNA form, the CDR3 reads TGTGCCAGCAGTTTTCCGAGCTCCTACGAGCAGTACTTC. Full variable domain (outside the CDR3, taken from reference TRBV7-8 and TRBJ2-7): GAGVSQSPRYKVAKRGQDVALRCDPISGHVSLFWYQQALGQGPEFLTYFQNEAQLDKSGLPSDRFFAERPEGSVSTLKIQRTQQEDSAVYLCASSFPSSYEQYFGPGTRLTVT.